These 3 T cell receptor beta chains came from one sample sequenced in a study of control samples from healthy donors and cancer patients. TCRdb keeps only in-frame clones here, not all; method: immunoSEQ multiplex PCR. The sample records about 61,000 clones, 90% being singletons. The sequenced sample consisted of PBMCs. These receptor sequences come from a man between 60 and 70 years old with colorectal cancer.

The chain is built from TRBV27 and TRBJ1-2, with TRBD1 identical over 12 bases. The CDR3 spans 17 residues. J lost 5 bases, V lost 1 base, and 8 bases had no gene match. From germline, CDR1 is MNHEY and CDR2 SMNVEV (reference sequence). The CDR3 spells CASSLLGQGALGYGYTF. CDR3 nucleotides: TGTGCCAGCAGTTTATTGGGACAGGGGGCTCTTGGGTATGGCTACACCTTC.

The chain is built from TRBV7-2 and TRBJ1-5; no reliable D call. The germline CDR1 and CDR2 sequences are SGHTA and FQGNSA. V was pared by 1 base and J by 6 bases, with 10 bases between. This CDR3 has 14 amino acids. The CDR3 DNA is TGTGCCAGCAGCTTAGAAAGGTCTGGTCAGCCCCAGCATTTT. It specifies CASSLERSGQPQHF.

This chain links TRBV27 with TRBJ1-3, with D tentatively TRBD1 (5 bases). Germline CDR1 MNHEY, CDR2 SMNVEV (reference sequence). The CDR3 is 18 residues long. V was pared by 5 bases and J by 0 bases, with 20 bases between. The DNA for the CDR3 is TGTGCCAGCAGTCCAACCGGGACCCAAAAACTCTCTGGAAACACCATATATTTT. Protein sequence: CASSPTGTQKLSGNTIYF.